The entry below describes one TCR beta chain. The antigen is unknown. Germline V lookup: CDR1 MRHNA, CDR2 SNTAGT. Trimming removed 6 bases at V and 4 bases at J, with 10 bases between. This CDR3 is built from 12 residues. The data belong to a study of OX40 agonist ivuxolimab in advanced cancers. Study-wide context: Among those enrolled, mean age was around 60 years (range about 23 to 80) and 82.7% were male. Of the participants, around 43% had some prior anti-PD-1, anti-PD-L1 or anti-CTLA-4 therapy, which was allowed. Points from the study as a whole: On average, CD8+ T cells had more expanded clones than CD4+.

Assay used: immunoSEQ multiplex PCR; TCRdb lists only in-frame clones, some missing. The repertoire holds 70,000 or so clones, with approximately 90% as singletons. The sequencing here drew on CD4+ or CD8+ T cells sorted from blood, taken in a trial of the OX40 agonist ivuxolimab. This rearrangement joins TRBV6-4 to TRBJ2-7, with unresolved D. This sequence was found in an adult with an advanced solid tumor such as melanoma, head and neck, liver or kidney cancer. The CDR3 DNA is TGTGCCAGCAGCCCGTCGGGTTACGAGCAGTACTTC. Protein product: CASSPSGYEQYF.